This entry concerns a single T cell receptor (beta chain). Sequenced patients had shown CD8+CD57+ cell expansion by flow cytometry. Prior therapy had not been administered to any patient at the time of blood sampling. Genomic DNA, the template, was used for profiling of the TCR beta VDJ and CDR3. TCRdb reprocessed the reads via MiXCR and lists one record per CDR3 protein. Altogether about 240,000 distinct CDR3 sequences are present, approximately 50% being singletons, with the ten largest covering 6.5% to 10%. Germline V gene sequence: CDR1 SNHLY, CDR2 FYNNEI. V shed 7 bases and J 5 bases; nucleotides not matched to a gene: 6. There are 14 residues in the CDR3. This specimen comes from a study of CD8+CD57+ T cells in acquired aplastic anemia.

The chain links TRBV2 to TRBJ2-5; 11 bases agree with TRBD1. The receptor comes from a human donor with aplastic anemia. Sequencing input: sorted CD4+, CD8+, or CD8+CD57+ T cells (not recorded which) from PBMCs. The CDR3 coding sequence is TGTGCCAGCACCTGGACAGGGGGCGCGGAGACCCAGTACTTC. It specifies CASTWTGGAETQYF.